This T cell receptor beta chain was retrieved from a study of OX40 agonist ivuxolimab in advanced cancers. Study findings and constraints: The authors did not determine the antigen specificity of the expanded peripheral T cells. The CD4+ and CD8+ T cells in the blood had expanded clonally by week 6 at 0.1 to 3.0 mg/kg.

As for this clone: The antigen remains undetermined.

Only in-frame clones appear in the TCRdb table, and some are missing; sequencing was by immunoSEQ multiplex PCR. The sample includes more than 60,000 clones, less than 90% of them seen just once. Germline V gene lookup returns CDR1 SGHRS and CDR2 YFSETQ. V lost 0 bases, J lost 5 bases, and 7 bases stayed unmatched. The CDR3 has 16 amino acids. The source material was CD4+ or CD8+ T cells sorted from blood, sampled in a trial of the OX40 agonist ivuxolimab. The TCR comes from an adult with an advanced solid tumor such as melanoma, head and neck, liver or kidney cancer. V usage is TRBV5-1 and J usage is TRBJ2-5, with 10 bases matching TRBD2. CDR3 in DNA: TGCGCCAGCAGCTTGGCGGCTAGCGGGGGTTCGGAGACCCAGTACTTC. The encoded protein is CASSLAASGGSETQYF.